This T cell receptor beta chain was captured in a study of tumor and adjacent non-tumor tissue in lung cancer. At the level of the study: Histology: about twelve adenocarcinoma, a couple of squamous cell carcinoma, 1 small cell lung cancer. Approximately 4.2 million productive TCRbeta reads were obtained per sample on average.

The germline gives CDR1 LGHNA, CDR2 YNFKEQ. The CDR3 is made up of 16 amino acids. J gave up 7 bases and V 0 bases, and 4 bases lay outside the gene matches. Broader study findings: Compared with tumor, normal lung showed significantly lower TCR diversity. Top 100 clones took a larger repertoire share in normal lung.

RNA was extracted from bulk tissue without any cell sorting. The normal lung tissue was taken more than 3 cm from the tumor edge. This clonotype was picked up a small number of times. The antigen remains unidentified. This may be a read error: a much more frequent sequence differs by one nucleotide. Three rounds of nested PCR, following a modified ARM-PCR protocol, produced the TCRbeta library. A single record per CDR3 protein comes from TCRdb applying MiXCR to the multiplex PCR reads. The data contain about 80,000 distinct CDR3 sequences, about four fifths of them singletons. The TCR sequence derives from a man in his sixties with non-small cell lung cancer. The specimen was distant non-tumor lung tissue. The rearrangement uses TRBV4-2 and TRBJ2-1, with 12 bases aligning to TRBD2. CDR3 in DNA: TGTGCCAGCAGCCAAGATGGAACTAGCGGGGGGAATGAGCAGTTCTTC. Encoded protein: CASSQDGTSGGNEQFF.